The next 32 T cell receptor beta chains were all read from a single sample in a study of lymphopenia after photon versus proton radiotherapy. Only in-frame clones appear in the TCRdb table, and some are missing; sequencing was by immunoSEQ multiplex PCR. The data show around 25,000 clones, 85% to 90% seen once. The sample consisted of peripheral blood, taken from a patient treated with photon-based radiotherapy. The receptors stem from a young man with gastric cancer.

The chain employs TRBV14 and TRBJ1-2; maybe TRBD1 (6 bases). The CDR3 runs 14 residues. Trimming removed 0 bases from V and 7 bases from J, with 12 bases in between. Germline loops: CDR1 SGHDN, CDR2 FVKESK. The CDR3 reads CASSQEAGHRGYTF. The CDR3 nucleotides are TGTGCCAGCAGCCAAGAGGCGGGACATCGTGGCTACACCTTC.

The chain recombines TRBV4-2 with TRBJ1-1, with a weak D call TRBD1 (5 bases). CDR1 and CDR2 (germline): LGHNA, YNFKEQ. This CDR3 is built from 15 residues. V was pared by 5 bases and J by 5 bases, with 18 bases between. The CDR3 here is CASSDSSGRGTEAFF. CDR3 DNA sequence: TGTGCCAGCAGCGACTCAAGTGGAAGGGGTACTGAAGCTTTCTTT.

The chain couples TRBV5-1 to TRBJ2-7; no clear D gene. V lost 3 bases to trimming and J lost 7 bases, with 14 bases between them. This CDR3 is built from 13 residues. CDR1 SGHRS and CDR2 YFSETQ come from the germline V gene. In DNA, the CDR3 is TGCGCCAGCAGCTGGTCCCCTGCTGGGGAGCAGTACTTC. Its translation: CASSWSPAGEQYF.

With respect to this clone: Likely a read error: the CDR3 ends without its conserved phenylalanine or tryptophan. The chain has TRBV29-1 and TRBJ1-4; 8 bases map to TRBD1. V trimming: 2 bases; J trimming: 7 bases; junction bases outside the gene matches: 3. CDR1 and CDR2 (germline): SQVTM, ANQGSEA. CDR3 length: 13 residues. The CDR3 reads CSVEQGAGEKLFL. As DNA, the CDR3 is TGCAGCGTTGAACAGGGGGCCGGTGAAAAACTGTTTCTT.

V is TRBV11-3 and J is TRBJ2-7, with 9 nucleotides matching TRBD2. The germline CDR1 and CDR2 sequences are SGHNT and YENEEA. With 4 bases clipped from V and 2 bases from J, the junction kept 9 bases outside the gene matches. The CDR3 consists of 16 residues. Here the CDR3 DNA reads TGTGCCAGCAGCTCCCCCCCGGGACTAGCAACCTACGAGCAGTACTTC. Its protein is CASSSPPGLATYEQYF.

This clone was picked up a small number of times. The CDR3 reads CASSIVGQGVQPQHF. For the CDR3, the DNA is TGTGCCAGTAGTATAGTCGGACAGGGGGTACAGCCCCAGCATTTT. The chain combines TRBV19 with TRBJ1-5, with 10 bases matching TRBD1. Germline lookup yields CDR1 LNHDA and CDR2 SQIVND (reference sequence). The CDR3 loop spans 15 amino acids. V trimming: 1 base; J trimming: 7 bases; junction bases outside the gene matches: 4.

The chain has TRBV7-2 and TRBJ2-7, with D perhaps matching TRBD1 (5 bases). Germline V gives CDR1 SGHTA, CDR2 FQGNSA. The V and J ends lost 1 base and 0 bases respectively, with 10 bases between them. This CDR3 spans 15 amino acids. CDR3: CASSLVHRNSYEQYF. As DNA, the CDR3 is TGTGCCAGCAGCTTAGTACACAGGAACTCCTACGAGCAGTACTTC.

The gene calls are TRBV19 and TRBJ1-1; D unclear. Germline V gene lookup returns CDR1 LNHDA and CDR2 SQIVND (reference sequence). Trimming shortened V by 3 bases and J by 2 bases, and 10 bases separated the two germline ends. The CDR3 loop spans 14 amino acids. CDR3 sequence (DNA): TGTGCCAGTAGTATCACGGGGTTTAACACTGAAGCTTTCTTT. It is translated as CASSITGFNTEAFF. Supplemented by reference TRBV19 and TRBJ1-1, the full variable domain reads DGGITQSPKYLFRKEGQNVTLSCEQNLNHDAMYWYRQDPGQGLRLIYYSQIVNDFQKGDIAEGYSVSREKKESFPLTVTSAQKNPTAFYLCASSITGFNTEAFFGQGTRLTVV.

This chain connects TRBV28 to TRBJ2-7; 12 bases are shared with TRBD1. The V gene's germline CDR1 is MDHEN and CDR2 SYDVKM. This CDR3 has 15 residues. V shed 3 bases and J 6 bases; nucleotides not matched to a gene: 6. The CDR3 region is CASSFGGTGGSEQYF. The CDR3 DNA is TGTGCCAGCAGTTTCGGTGGGACAGGGGGCAGCGAGCAGTACTTC.

In its sample, this clone was seen once. This chain joins TRBV5-4 and TRBJ2-5; the D call may be TRBD1 or TRBD2 (5 bases each). CDR3 length: 15 residues. The V end lost 4 bases, the J end lost 3 bases, and 16 bases lay between the germline ends. In germline, CDR1 is SGHNT, CDR2 YYREEE (reference sequence). CDR3 nucleotide sequence: TGTGCCAGCAGCCCCGGACATGGGGGAGAAGAGACCCAGTACTTC. It encodes CASSPGHGGEETQYF.

The chain uses TRBV5-6 and TRBJ2-1, with D perhaps matching TRBD2 (5 bases). This CDR3 has 14 amino acids. The germline gives CDR1 SGHDT, CDR2 YYEEEE. Trimming cost V 2 bases and J 4 bases, with 10 bases left between them. The CDR3 nucleotides are TGTGCCAGCAGCTTATACCTAGCTTACAATGAGCAGTTCTTC. It yields the protein CASSLYLAYNEQFF.

This sequence joins TRBV6-4 and TRBJ2-5, with D possibly TRBD2 on 6 matching bases. The germline V gene encodes CDR1 MRHNA and CDR2 SNTAGT. This CDR3 is built from 16 residues. V lost 2 bases and J lost 2, with 15 bases in between. In DNA form, the CDR3 reads TGTGCCAGCAGTGACAACAGACTAGGTCGGCAAGAGACCCAGTACTTC. This translates into CASSDNRLGRQETQYF.

This sequence joins TRBV6-4 and TRBJ1-1, with D unclear. Trimming removed 10 bases from V and 5 bases from J, with 11 bases in between. Germline CDR1 MRHNA, CDR2 SNTAGT. The CDR3 is made up of 11 amino acids. As DNA, the CDR3 is TGTGCCACCAGAAGGGTGACTGAAGCTTTCTTT. Amino acids: CATRRVTEAFF.

The chain combines TRBV19 with TRBJ2-6; TRBD2 might be the D (5 bases). The CDR3 is 17 amino acids. Trimming removed 10 bases from V and 4 bases from J, with 23 bases in between. Germline V gives CDR1 LNHDA, CDR2 SQIVND (reference sequence). This CDR3 reads CAISDRGEVSGANVLTF. The CDR3 nucleotides read TGTGCCATATCGGATCGGGGAGAAGTCTCCGGGGCCAACGTCCTGACTTTC.

This clone was seen a handful of times. The chain couples TRBV7-7 to TRBJ2-1, with a possible D match to TRBD1 (5 bases). The germline gives CDR1 SSHAT, CDR2 FNYEAQ (reference sequence). The CDR3 covers 13 residues. V dropped 1 base and J dropped 12 bases, with 13 bases sitting between them. CDR3 in amino acids: CASSLGTSGMQFF. In DNA form, the CDR3 reads TGTGCCAGCAGCTTAGGGACCTCAGGGATGCAGTTCTTC. Full variable domain (rest looked up from reference TRBV7-7 and TRBJ2-1): GAGVSQSPRYKVTKRGQDVTLRCDPISSHATLYWYQQALGQGPEFLTYFNYEAQPDKSGLPSDRFSAERPEGSISTLTIQRTEQRDSAMYRCASSLGTSGMQFFGPGTRLTVL.

This chain uses TRBV7-2 with TRBJ2-1; D gene ambiguous. The CDR3 loop spans 16 amino acids. The germline V gene encodes CDR1 SGHTA and CDR2 FQGNSA. Between the trimmed V and J ends, which lost 1 base and 3 bases, there was a span of 13 bases. CDR3 nucleotide sequence: TGTGCCAGCAGCTTAGAACGAGATAGCCGCTACAATGAGCAGTTCTTC. Encoded protein: CASSLERDSRYNEQFF.

This clone was counted a single time. The chain is built from TRBV6-1 and TRBJ1-2; D is unresolved. In germline, CDR1 is MNHNS, CDR2 SASEGT. Trimming removed 6 bases from V and 4 bases from J, with 12 bases in between. The CDR3 loop spans 13 amino acids. The DNA for the CDR3 is TGTGCCAGCAGCTTAGGACCGTCCTATGGCTACACCTTC. Translation: CASSLGPSYGYTF.

This clone has only a few counts. V is TRBV11-2 and J is TRBJ1-6; possibly TRBD1 for D (6 bases). Germline V gene sequence: CDR1 SGHAT, CDR2 FQNNGV. The V and J ends lost 8 bases and 8 bases respectively, with 13 bases between them. The CDR3 runs 13 residues. Written as DNA, the CDR3 is TGTGCCAGCGAGGGGGTGGGGCATTCACCCCTCCACTTT. Its protein is CASEGVGHSPLHF.

V usage is TRBV5-8 and J usage is TRBJ2-7; the match to TRBD1 covers 7 bases. Germline V gene lookup returns CDR1 SGHTS and CDR2 YDEGEE. The CDR3 has 13 residues. The junction had 7 bases not matched to a gene; V was cut back by 4 bases and J by 6 bases. The CDR3 nucleotides are TGTGCCAGCAGCAGGGGGCCTGCGGGCGAGCAGTACTTC. Its protein is CASSRGPAGEQYF.

The chain links TRBV6-5 to TRBJ2-7, with 12 bases fitting TRBD1. The CDR3 extends over 15 amino acids. Germline CDR1 and CDR2: MNHEY and SVGAGI. V gave up 2 bases and J gave up 3 bases; unmatched junction bases: 2. The CDR3 loop reads CASSYRDRGHYEQYF. The DNA for the CDR3 is TGTGCCAGCAGTTACCGGGACAGGGGGCACTACGAGCAGTACTTC.

The chain carries TRBV11-3 and TRBJ2-1; possibly TRBD1 or TRBD2 for D (6 bases each). V was clipped by 2 bases and J by 0 bases, with 11 bases between them. Germline V CDR1 and CDR2: SGHNT, YENEEA. The CDR3 is 16 amino acids. As DNA, the CDR3 is TGTGCCAGCAGCTTAACAGGGACTTCCTCCTACAATGAGCAGTTCTTC. Encoded protein: CASSLTGTSSYNEQFF. Combining the CDR3 with reference TRBV11-3 and TRBJ2-1 gives the whole variable domain EAGVVQSPRYKIIEKKQPVAFWCNPISGHNTLYWYLQNLGQGPELLIRYENEEAVDDSQLPKDRFSAERLKGVDSTLKIQPAELGDSAVYLCASSLTGTSSYNEQFFGPGTRLTVL.

This rearrangement joins TRBV6-1 to TRBJ2-3, with D perhaps TRBD2 (5 bases). V gave up 4 bases and J gave up 0 bases, with 8 bases separating them. The CDR3 length is 14 residues. The germline V gene encodes CDR1 MNHNS and CDR2 SASEGT. CDR3 loop: CASSGTPSTDTQYF. The CDR3 bases are TGTGCCAGCAGTGGGACTCCAAGCACAGATACGCAGTATTTT.

The chain combines TRBV6-1 with TRBJ1-5; 7 bases agree with TRBD1. J lost 6 bases, V lost 6 bases, and 5 bases had no gene match. The CDR3 is made up of 13 amino acids. The germline CDR1 and CDR2 sequences are MNHNS and SASEGT. In DNA form, the CDR3 reads TGTGCCAGCAGCCTCGACAGGGCTCAGCCCCAGCATTTT. Protein: CASSLDRAQPQHF.

The V and J genes are TRBV19 and TRBJ2-2; 15 bases match TRBD2. Germline V gene data show CDR1 as LNHDA and CDR2 as SQIVND (reference sequence). The CDR3 has 17 amino acids. The V gene end was trimmed by 8 bases and the J gene end by 4 bases; junction bases not matched to a gene: 8. The chain's CDR3 is CASWRTSGRVGTGELFF. The CDR3 DNA sequence: TGTGCCAGTTGGCGGACTAGCGGGAGGGTAGGCACCGGGGAGCTGTTTTTT.

The chain combines TRBV28 with TRBJ2-1, with 7 nucleotides matching TRBD1. The CDR3 runs 14 residues. Germline V gene data show CDR1 as MDHEN and CDR2 as SYDVKM. V shed 9 bases and J 6 bases; nucleotides not matched to a gene: 11. CDR3 sequence reads: CARCRGQNFNEQFF. The DNA of the CDR3 is TGTGCCAGATGTAGGGGACAGAATTTCAATGAGCAGTTCTTC. Full variable domain (missing parts from reference TRBV28 and TRBJ2-1): DVKVTQSSRYLVKRTGEKVFLECVQDMDHENMFWYRQDPGLGLRLIYFSYDVKMKEKGDIPEGYSVSREKKERFSLILESASTNQTSMYLCARCRGQNFNEQFFGPGTRLTVL.

This clone was observed a few times. The J gene is TRBJ1-1, the V gene TRBV7-8; D is undetermined. Germline assignment: CDR1 SGHVS and CDR2 FQNEAQ. Trimming took off 3 bases at V and 8 bases at J, with 7 bases between the two ends. The CDR3 sequence is 11 residues long. CDR3 in amino acids: CASSLEGEAFF. The CDR3 region has the DNA TGTGCCAGCAGCTTGGAGGGAGAAGCTTTCTTT.

The CDR3 coding sequence is TGTGCCAGCAGCCTCCTAATCGGGGCCGAATACGAGCAGTACTTC. It codes for CASSLLIGAEYEQYF. This chain links TRBV7-3 with TRBJ2-7; D is possibly TRBD1 or TRBD2 (5 bases each). Germline CDR1 and CDR2: SGHTA and FQGTGA. This CDR3 spans 15 amino acids. Trimming shortened V by 5 bases and J by 4 bases, and 18 bases separated the two germline ends.

The chain employs TRBV5-8 and TRBJ2-1, with TRBD1 matching over 8 bases. Germline trimming cut 2 bases from V and 9 bases from J; bases unmatched to any gene: 4. This CDR3 spans 13 amino acids. Per the germline V gene, CDR1 is SGHTS and CDR2 is YDEGEE. This CDR3 is CASSLYTGGEQFF. The CDR3 DNA sequence: TGTGCCAGCAGCTTATATACAGGGGGTGAGCAGTTCTTC.

This clone was seen only a few times. CDR3 sequence: CASSQGSTSLNEQFF. The CDR3 bases are TGTGCCAGCAGCCAGGGATCGACTAGCCTCAATGAGCAGTTCTTC. The genes are TRBV7-3 and TRBJ2-1; 7 nucleotides line up with TRBD2. From germline, CDR1 is SGHTA and CDR2 FQGTGA. The ends lost 5 bases at V and 6 bases at J; junction bases unmatched: 10. This CDR3 comprises 15 residues.

The chain links TRBV10-3 to TRBJ2-3; unclear D gene. The V gene's germline CDR1 is ENHRY and CDR2 SYGVKD. The CDR3 consists of 14 residues. The ends were cut back, 1 base at V and 2 bases at J, with 7 bases in the middle. The CDR3 DNA reads TGTGCCATCAGTGAGTACGGTGACACAGATACGCAGTATTTT. This gives the protein CAISEYGDTDTQYF.

The chain carries TRBV5-5 and TRBJ1-5; 7 bases fit TRBD1. Trimming cost V 3 bases and J 4 bases; bases outside gene matches: 7. Germline CDR1 is SGHKS and CDR2 is YYEKEE (reference sequence). The CDR3 runs 15 residues. The CDR3: CASSYNRGRNQPQHF. Here the CDR3 DNA reads TGTGCCAGCAGCTACAACAGGGGCCGGAATCAGCCCCAGCATTTT.

The chain combines TRBV7-6 with TRBJ2-1; D gene ambiguous. Germline V gene lookup returns CDR1 SGHVS and CDR2 FNYEAQ. Trimming stripped 2 bases from V and 8 bases from J, with 10 bases between. The CDR3 loop spans 13 amino acids. The CDR3 loop reads CASSLKGLDEQFF. Here the CDR3 DNA reads TGTGCCAGCAGCTTAAAAGGGTTGGATGAGCAGTTCTTC.